This T cell receptor (beta chain) originates from a study of CD8+CD57+ T cells in acquired aplastic anemia. TCR beta VDJ and CDR3 profiling used genomic DNA as template. Using its own MiXCR run on the reads, TCRdb lists one record per CDR3 protein. The sample has some 190,000 distinct CDR3 sequences, roughly half seen once. The receptor's source is a human donor in good health, serving as a control. The sequenced sample was sorted CD4+, CD8+, or CD8+CD57+ T cells (not recorded which) from PBMCs.

The CDR3 coding sequence is TGTGCCAGCAGCGCGGGGCAGCCCTACGAGCAGTACTTC. It encodes CASSAGQPYEQYF. The V gene is TRBV12-3 or TRBV12-4, the J gene TRBJ2-7, with D possibly matching TRBD2 (6 bases). This CDR3 is 13 amino acids long. V was trimmed by 6 bases and J by 2 bases, leaving 11 bases between them.